A single sample gave rise to the 14 T cell receptor beta chains below, sequenced in a study of beta chain features in type 1 diabetes. Findings and limits, study-wide: All four CD4+ subsets of Type 1 diabetes patients contained TCRB CDR3s that were moderately but significantly shorter.

Their cognate antigens are unknown. The sequenced template was cDNA made from the entire isolated RNA. The assay was immunoSEQ multiplex PCR, and TCRdb's table has in-frame clones only and misses some. The table lists some 250,000 clones, around 13% of them singletons. Sequencing was performed on naive CD4+ T cells from blood. Every receptor here comes from a man younger than 45 with type 1 diabetes.

V is TRBV30 and J is TRBJ1-2, with TRBD1 identical over 11 bases. V trimming: 1 base; J trimming: 8 bases; junction bases outside the gene matches: 0. The CDR3 sequence is 12 residues long. The germline V gene encodes CDR1 GTSNPN and CDR2 SVGIG (reference sequence). The CDR3 DNA reads as TGTGCCTGGAGTGGGACAGGGGGCGGCTACACCTTC. Amino acid sequence: CAWSGTGGGYTF.

This clone has more than one count but fewer than ten. The chain recombines TRBV5-1 with TRBJ2-6, with 10 bases identical to TRBD1. In germline, CDR1 is SGHRS, CDR2 YFSETQ. V lost 0 bases and J lost 0; bases outside the gene matches: 6. This CDR3 has 19 amino acids. CDR3 protein: CASSLASGTGASGANVLTF. The CDR3 DNA follows: TGCGCCAGCAGCTTGGCCTCAGGGACAGGGGCCTCTGGGGCCAACGTCCTGACTTTC. The whole variable domain, remainder taken from reference TRBV5-1 and TRBJ2-6, is KAGVTQTPRYLIKTRGQQVTLSCSPISGHRSVSWYQQTPGQGLQFLFEYFSETQRNKGNFPGRFSGRQFSNSRSEMNVSTLELGDSALYLCASSLASGTGASGANVLTFGAGSRLTVL.

The rearrangement uses TRBV7-9 and TRBJ2-5; no firm D call. Trimming pared 3 bases from V and 1 base from J, leaving 3 bases between. Germline assignment: CDR1 SEHNR and CDR2 FQNEAQ (reference sequence). This CDR3 is built from 12 residues. In DNA, the CDR3 is TGTGCCAGCAGCTTTCGCCAAGAGACCCAGTACTTC. It yields the protein CASSFRQETQYF.

This clone was counted a few times. The chain employs TRBV27 and TRBJ1-6; 8 bases agree with TRBD1. The CDR3 loop spans 15 amino acids. CDR1 and CDR2 from the germline V gene are MNHEY and SMNVEV (reference sequence). After removal of 7 bases from V and 7 bases from J, the junction contained 9 bases not matched to a gene. This CDR3 is CASTPGAGGNSPLHF. The DNA for the CDR3 is TGTGCCAGCACCCCGGGGGCAGGGGGCAATTCACCCCTCCACTTT.

The chain is built from TRBV19 and TRBJ1-5; 11 nucleotides agree with TRBD1. The CDR3 covers 15 residues. Trimming at V came to 1 base and at J to 6 bases, leaving 2 bases not matched to a gene. Germline CDR1 and CDR2: LNHDA and SQIVND (reference sequence). CDR3 DNA sequence: TGTGCCAGTAGTATAGGGACAGGGGGCGGTCAGCCCCAGCATTTT. Residues: CASSIGTGGGQPQHF.

There are a few counts of this clone. The rearrangement joins TRBV18 to TRBJ2-1, with D possibly being TRBD2 (7 bases). The CDR3 loop spans 17 amino acids. The V gene's germline CDR1 is KGHSH and CDR2 LQKENI. Trimming stripped 0 bases from V and 1 base from J, with 13 bases between. The CDR3 spells CASSPPGGGGSYNEQFF. The CDR3 DNA is TGTGCCAGCTCACCACCGGGAGGGGGAGGGTCCTACAATGAGCAGTTCTTC.

This clone was counted only a few times. This chain uses TRBV2 with TRBJ2-7; D is possibly TRBD1 (7 bases). CDR1 is SNHLY and CDR2 is FYNNEI in the germline V gene. V was pared by 6 bases and J by 4 bases, with 13 bases between. This CDR3 has 13 residues. CDR3 nucleotide sequence: TGTGCCAGCAGGACGGCAGGGGGGTACGAGCAGTACTTC. It translates to CASRTAGGYEQYF.

This clone was seen a handful of times. The chain joins TRBV29-1 to TRBJ1-2; D is possibly TRBD1 (5 bases). The CDR3 runs 13 residues. The ends were cut back, 6 bases at V and 4 bases at J, with 15 bases in the middle. The germline V gene encodes CDR1 SQVTM and CDR2 ANQGSEA. The CDR3 sequence: CSVAKGGGYGYTF. Written as DNA, the CDR3 is TGCAGCGTCGCGAAGGGCGGGGGCTATGGCTACACCTTC. The full variable domain, rest sourced from reference TRBV29-1 and TRBJ1-2, is SAVISQKPSRDICQRGTSLTIQCQVDSQVTMMFWYRQQPGQSLTLIATANQGSEATYESGFVIDKFPISRPNLTFSTLTVSNMSPEDSSIYLCSVAKGGGYGYTFGSGTRLTVV.

This clone was picked up a small number of times. The chain carries TRBV6-1 and TRBJ2-6; 8 bases align to TRBD2. Trimming took 3 bases from V and 4 from J; bases not matched to a gene: 2. The CDR3 is 15 residues long. Germline CDR1 MNHNS, CDR2 SASEGT. The CDR3 region has the DNA TGTGCCAGCAGTGACGGGGGGGCCGGGGCCAACGTCCTGACTTTC. Amino acid sequence: CASSDGGAGANVLTF.

V gene TRBV27 combines with J gene TRBJ2-7; D call uncertain. The V end was cut by 5 bases, the J end by 2 bases, with 19 bases between. The germline V gene has CDR1 MNHEY and CDR2 SMNVEV (reference sequence). This CDR3 has 16 residues. The CDR3 protein is CASSGPLVPTTYEQYF. The CDR3 region has the DNA TGTGCCAGCAGTGGTCCCCTGGTTCCAACTACCTACGAGCAGTACTTC.

V is TRBV30 and J is TRBJ2-3; D is ambiguous. Germline CDR1 and CDR2: GTSNPN and SVGIG (reference sequence). This CDR3 has 13 amino acids. V was clipped by 2 bases and J by 9 bases, with 15 bases between them. CDR3 protein: CAWSIHDLGTQYF. The CDR3 DNA sequence: TGTGCCTGGAGTATACACGACCTAGGCACGCAGTATTTT.

The CDR3 DNA sequence: TGTGCCAGCAGCGTAAGTACAGGGAGCTCCTACGAGCAGTACTTC. It specifies CASSVSTGSSYEQYF. The chain uses TRBV9 and TRBJ2-7; the D gene is possibly TRBD1 (6 bases). V was pared by 1 base and J by 0 bases, with 11 bases between. From germline, CDR1 is SGDLS and CDR2 YYNGEE. The CDR3 has 15 residues.

The V gene is TRBV10-3, the J gene TRBJ2-6, with D maybe TRBD1 (6 bases). Looked up from germline, CDR1 is ENHRY and CDR2 is SYGVKD. Trimming cost V 5 bases and J 0 bases, with 11 bases left between them. The CDR3 contains 16 residues. The CDR3 spells CAISYSQGSGANVLTF. The CDR3 nucleotides read TGTGCCATCAGTTACTCACAGGGCTCTGGGGCCAACGTCCTGACTTTC.

The chain employs TRBV7-2 and TRBJ2-7; maybe TRBD1 (6 bases). The CDR3 has 15 amino acids. Trimming took off 5 bases at V and 5 bases at J, with 19 bases between the two ends. Per germline, CDR1 SGHTA and CDR2 FQGNSA. CDR3 in amino acids: CASSQLGGQIDEQYF. The CDR3 DNA reads TGTGCCAGCAGCCAACTGGGCGGACAGATTGACGAGCAGTACTTC.